This TCR beta chain comes out of a study of shared clonotypes between healthy human individuals (dated by TCRdb to the early 2020s). With respect to the entire study: The cohort included a few men and a couple of women between 18 and 49 years of age. Per donor, three plates each were used for CD4 naive and CD4 memory, two for CD8 naive, and one for CD8 memory. Per donor, leukapheresis produced somewhere between about 0.94 and 10 billion PBMCs. To estimate repertoire size and how much clonotypes are shared between individuals, the study performed deep sequencing of blood TCR repertoires from five healthy adults. Different laboratories and diverse techniques were used to prepare libraries and sequence TCR repertoires, to increase sequencing depth and limit assay-specific biases.

The donors were healthy, HIV-negative adults who had no recently reported acute infections or vaccinations. Only Caucasian adults living in Nashville, Tennessee, USA were represented among the donors. CD4+ T cells were enriched through magnetic negative selection, after which naive cells were positively selected on CD45RA and the remaining negative fraction served as the memory subset. Blood was collected by leukapheresis, and PBMCs were isolated by Ficoll-Histopaque density gradient centrifugation and then cryopreserved in liquid nitrogen vapor phase. Analytical flow cytometry was used to check the purity and quantity of each magnetically sorted T cell population. Genomic DNA was isolated from each sorted fraction and quantified by UV absorbance on a Nanodrop 2000c. V gives up 4 bases and J gives up 4 bases, and the segment between their germline ends measures 8 bases. The CDR3 measures 13 amino acids from cysteine to phenylalanine. Only CDR3 DNA remains: 39 bases, in frame from the first base. The germline V gene specifies MNHEY as CDR1 and SVGAGI as CDR2.

Using the deep immunoSEQ assay, TCR CDR3 regions were amplified from genomic DNA by multiplex PCR. Extracted genomic DNA from each cell subset was spread evenly across all wells of several immunoSEQ 96-well plates, with each plate serving as a replicate. Each replicate PCR for sorted subsets received about 0.2 ug genomic DNA, equal to around 32,000 T cell genomes. Purified libraries were measured with a Qubit 3.0 fluorometer, size-checked on a Bioanalyzer 2100, and measured again with the KAPA Library Quantification kit. Every immunoSEQ 96-well plate was sequenced on a separate single-read 150-cycle Illumina NextSeq 550 flow cell. Per the original workflow: The immunoSEQ output contained only junctional sequences without quality scores, so filtering could not match that applied to full-length reads. To assign V/J genes and CDR3, sequences were annotated against IMGT germline references using PyIR, a Python wrapper for IgBLAST v1.9. Any read was removed if the V/J assignment was weak (E-value above 1e-6), the CDR3 was missing, or the read contained stop codons, out-of-frame junctions, or ambiguous translated residues. V3J clonotypes were defined by identical inferred V gene, J gene, and CDR3 amino acid sequence. Percentage overlap between repertoires was calculated by dividing the number of shared unique clonotypes by the size of the smaller repertoire. Richness of each repertoire was evaluated using RTK rarefaction, the Chao1 estimator, and Recon v2.1 estimates of unobserved clonotypes. Generation probabilities were computed with OLGA for all TCRbeta clonotypes obtained by the gDNA method from four donors. As stored in TCRdb, this immuneACCESS dataset retains in-frame rearrangements with V and J assigned. A fraction of the clones does not appear; measured against another copy, unresolved V genes explain less than half of the discrepancy, and the remainder lacks a known reason. V and J calls and clone size are copied from that table; D and trimming were computed from the DNA. The sample has under 2,500,000 clones on record, more than 90% of them singletons. Approximately 0.13% of the sample is in the top ten clones.

About this clone: The antigen this receptor binds is unknown. No base quality values were provided; no much bigger clone lies one nucleotide off.

What the authors observed across the whole study: Sharing across a handful of donors was observed for about 4.8% of naive CD4, less than 4% of naive CD8, over 2% of memory CD4, and about 0.4% of memory CD8 clonotypes. Based on pairwise subsampling, the degree of clonotype sharing among donors was expected to be affected by sequencing depth. Rarefaction of sorted-subset datasets indicated incomplete sequencing despite the large sequencing depth. Compared with non-shared clonotypes, clonotypes shared by all four sorted-subset donors had higher generation probabilities. Because the study included a small number of donors, the genetic and exposure-history diversity represented was limited. Sampling was restricted to blood, and TCR repertoires in tissue are likely to differ from TCR repertoires in blood. Estimated clonotype richness was generally larger for naive than for memory subsets.

The chain was built from TRBV6-5 and TRBJ1-5; too little of a D gene remains to name it. This receptor was taken from a young man in good health. The sequencing sample was made of naive CD4+ T cells sorted from blood. Taken with the paper, the label for cell subset or site translates to: CD45RA+ positively selected. The CDR3 loop reads CASSFGRNQPQHF. The DNA sequence is given as TGTGCCAGCAGTTTCGGCCGGAATCAGCCCCAGCATTTT.